Shown below are 29 T cell receptor beta chains from a single sample sequenced in a study of T cells in tuberculosis. Using immunoSEQ multiplex PCR, the repertoire was profiled, and TCRdb retains in-frame clones only, with some absent. The data contain over 40,000 clones, nearly 95% of them singletons. The sequencing sample was made of PBMCs. These receptors originate from a donor aged 10 to 29 with latent tuberculosis or without tuberculosis infection.

The chain recombines TRBV18 with TRBJ2-7; D may be TRBD2 (5 bases). In germline, CDR1 is KGHSH, CDR2 LQKENI. V lost 3 bases and J lost 0, with 24 bases in between. This CDR3 has 19 residues. Here the CDR3 DNA reads TGTGCCAGCTCACCTTTAGGTTTTATCGCGGGCGCGGGCTCCTACGAGCAGTACTTC. Encoded protein: CASSPLGFIAGAGSYEQYF.

The chain recombines TRBV11-2 with TRBJ1-2; no clear D. The V gene's germline CDR1 is SGHAT and CDR2 FQNNGV. The CDR3 has 14 amino acids. V dropped 0 bases and J dropped 8 bases, with 13 bases sitting between them. CDR3 in DNA: TGTGCCAGCAGCTTAGATGAGGGAGCGTCGGGCTACACCTTC. Protein sequence: CASSLDEGASGYTF.

The chain recombines TRBV4-2 with TRBJ2-1; 13 positions agree with TRBD2. Trimming removed 4 bases from V and 6 bases from J; junction bases left unmatched: 6. CDR1 and CDR2 from the germline V gene are LGHNA and YNFKEQ. The CDR3 consists of 16 residues. Here the CDR3 reads CASSRTTSGGVNEQFF. CDR3 coding DNA: TGTGCCAGCAGCCGAACCACTAGCGGGGGGGTCAATGAGCAGTTCTTC.

This chain uses TRBV30 with TRBJ2-1; TRBD2 is a possible D gene (5 bases). Germline lookup yields CDR1 GTSNPN and CDR2 SVGIG (reference sequence). V was shortened by 1 base and J by 1 base, with 23 bases between the two germline ends. The CDR3 covers 19 residues. CDR3 nucleotide sequence: TGTGCCTGGAGTGCCTCTACGGGCCACTACATAGCGTCCTACAATGAGCAGTTCTTC. This codes for CAWSASTGHYIASYNEQFF.

The chain has TRBV19 and TRBJ1-6; maybe TRBD1 (5 bases). This CDR3 is built from 15 residues. V gave up 10 bases and J gave up 9 bases, with 22 bases separating them. Germline-derived CDR1 and CDR2 are LNHDA and SQIVND (reference sequence). CDR3 in DNA: TGTGCCACTGCTATGGAGGGGCATGGGTCTTCACCCCTCCACTTT. Protein product: CATAMEGHGSSPLHF.

J is TRBJ1-4 and V is TRBV29-1; D possibly corresponds to TRBD1 (5 bases). V lost 2 bases, J lost 7 bases, and 14 bases lay in between. This CDR3 has 14 amino acids. CDR1 is SQVTM and CDR2 is ANQGSEA in the germline V gene. This chain's CDR3 is CSVEFLGRGEKLFF. CDR3 bases: TGCAGCGTTGAATTCTTAGGAAGGGGTGAAAAACTGTTTTTT.

V is TRBV2 and J is TRBJ1-5; 11 bases align to TRBD1. Germline CDR1 is SNHLY and CDR2 is FYNNEI. J was trimmed by 2 bases and V by 5 bases; bases with no gene match: 14. The CDR3 spans 19 residues. CDR3 in DNA: TGTGCCAGCAGTCAAACCGGGGACAGGGGGGGATTCGGCAATCAGCCCCAGCATTTT. Encoded protein: CASSQTGDRGGFGNQPQHF.

This rearrangement joins TRBV19 to TRBJ2-1; a possible D gene is TRBD1 (5 bases). This CDR3 spans 16 amino acids. CDR1 LNHDA and CDR2 SQIVND come from the germline V gene (reference sequence). Trimming stripped 3 bases from V and 4 bases from J, with 16 bases between. The CDR3 DNA reads TGTGCCAGTAGTATCCCTCGAACTGGGGCTTACAATGAGCAGTTCTTC. Its protein product is CASSIPRTGAYNEQFF.

This clone has only one observation. This chain's CDR3 is CASSLLARDEQFF. The DNA of the CDR3 is TGCGCCAGCAGCTTACTAGCGAGGGATGAGCAGTTCTTC. This chain uses TRBV5-1 with TRBJ2-1, with 7 bases identical to TRBD2. Trimming cost V 2 bases and J 8 bases; bases outside gene matches: 4. Germline CDR1 SGHRS, CDR2 YFSETQ. There are 13 residues in the CDR3.

The chain is built from TRBV2 and TRBJ1-3, with 12 bases aligning to TRBD1. Germline assignment: CDR1 SNHLY and CDR2 FYNNEI. The length of the CDR3 is 16 residues. J was trimmed by 2 bases and V by 6 bases; bases with no gene match: 5. The CDR3 nucleotides read TGTGCCAGCAGCTACCGGGACAGGGGGCCTGGAAACACCATATATTTT. Amino acid sequence: CASSYRDRGPGNTIYF.

The V and J genes are TRBV5-5 and TRBJ1-3; weak D call: TRBD1 (5 bases). This CDR3 spans 16 amino acids. The ends were cut back, 0 bases at V and 2 bases at J, with 12 bases in the middle. The germline V gene encodes CDR1 SGHKS and CDR2 YYEKEE (reference sequence). The CDR3 is CASSLAQGMTGNTIYF. The CDR3 coding sequence is TGTGCCAGCAGCTTGGCCCAGGGTATGACTGGAAACACCATATATTTT.

This chain links TRBV15 with TRBJ1-1; no clear D. The germline V gene encodes CDR1 LNHNV and CDR2 YYDKDF (reference sequence). The CDR3 sequence is 13 residues long. Trimming removed 1 base from V and 6 bases from J, with 9 bases in between. The CDR3 here is CATSRGGFAEAFF. In DNA form, the CDR3 reads TGTGCCACCAGCAGAGGAGGGTTTGCTGAAGCTTTCTTT.

The chain joins TRBV19 to TRBJ1-2, with 8 bases lining up with TRBD1. Germline lookup yields CDR1 LNHDA and CDR2 SQIVND (reference sequence). V lost 6 bases, J lost 5 bases, and 14 bases stayed unmatched. The CDR3 runs 16 residues. CDR3 nucleotide sequence: TGTGCCAGTAGAAAAAACCAGGGGGCCGTCAGTTATGGCTACACCTTC. Translating it yields CASRKNQGAVSYGYTF.

The J gene is TRBJ1-5, the V gene TRBV18, with no clear D. The CDR3 runs to 15 residues. Trimming removed 3 bases at V and 0 bases at J, with 9 bases between. Germline CDR1 KGHSH, CDR2 LQKENI. DNA for the CDR3: TGTGCCAGCTCACCGACGGAGAATAGCAATCAGCCCCAGCATTTT. Protein: CASSPTENSNQPQHF.

The CDR3 reads CASSQPGLQGGELFF. The DNA for the CDR3 is TGTGCCAGCAGCCAACCGGGACTGCAGGGCGGGGAGCTGTTTTTT. V and J are TRBV6-5 and TRBJ2-2; a possible D gene is TRBD2 (6 bases). V dropped 6 bases and J dropped 7 bases, with 18 bases sitting between them. Germline CDR1 reads MNHEY; CDR2 reads SVGAGI. The CDR3 extends over 15 amino acids.

The gene calls are TRBV7-9 and TRBJ2-2; D may be TRBD2 (6 bases). Germline V gene sequence: CDR1 SEHNR, CDR2 FQNEAQ (reference sequence). The V end lost 5 bases, the J end lost 0 bases, and 13 bases lay between the germline ends. This CDR3 comprises 16 residues. The CDR3 DNA sequence: TGTGCCAGCAGCCCACGGGGGAAGGCGAACACCGGGGAGCTGTTTTTT. Protein sequence: CASSPRGKANTGELFF.

The chain combines TRBV7-6 with TRBJ1-4; the D is unclear. This CDR3 is 11 amino acids long. Germline CDR1 SGHVS, CDR2 FNYEAQ. The V end lost 5 bases, the J end lost 12 bases, and 10 bases lay between the germline ends. The CDR3 nucleotides read TGTGCCAGCAGCCCCGGGTCGGAACTGTTTTTT. Its protein product is CASSPGSELFF.

The chain couples TRBV19 to TRBJ1-1; D call uncertain. This CDR3 has 13 residues. The germline CDR1 and CDR2 sequences are LNHDA and SQIVND (reference sequence). Trimming removed 1 base from V and 5 bases from J, with 8 bases in between. The CDR3 is CASSIAVITEAFF. For the CDR3, the DNA is TGTGCCAGTAGTATAGCGGTAATAACTGAAGCTTTCTTT.

This clone was observed once. This chain uses TRBV19 with TRBJ1-2; no clear D gene. Per germline, CDR1 LNHDA and CDR2 SQIVND (reference sequence). The CDR3 extends over 16 amino acids. V lost 6 bases to trimming and J lost 1 base, with 18 bases between them. CDR3 sequence: CASRTQRVAGNYGYTF. CDR3 bases: TGTGCCAGTAGAACACAGAGGGTCGCGGGTAACTATGGCTACACCTTC.

V and J are TRBV30 and TRBJ1-3; TRBD1 aligns across 7 bases. Germline CDR1 is GTSNPN and CDR2 is SVGIG (reference sequence). The CDR3 runs 16 residues. V dropped 6 bases and J dropped 0; count of bases not matched to a gene: 11. CDR3 in DNA: TGTGCCTGTCCCGGGACAGATAAGATCTCTGGAAACACCATATATTTT. The encoded protein is CACPGTDKISGNTIYF. The full variable domain, completed using reference TRBV30 and TRBJ1-3, is SQTIHQWPATLVQPVGSPLSLECTVEGTSNPNLYWYRQAAGRGLQLLFYSVGIGQISSEVPQNLSASRPQDRQFILSSKKLLLSDSGFYLCACPGTDKISGNTIYFGEGSWLTVV.

The V and J genes are TRBV10-1 and TRBJ1-1; the D is unclear. CDR3 size: 13 residues. Between the trimmed V and J ends, which lost 2 bases and 5 bases, there was a span of 9 bases. Germline V lookup: CDR1 WNHNN, CDR2 SYGVQD (reference sequence). The CDR3 DNA is TGCGCCAGCAGTGAGGCCCTCGGTACTGAAGCTTTCTTT. It codes for CASSEALGTEAFF.

The chain combines TRBV4-2 with TRBJ2-2; the D gene is possibly TRBD2 (6 bases). Germline CDR1 LGHNA, CDR2 YNFKEQ. The CDR3 has 17 amino acids. With 4 bases removed from V and 2 bases from J, the gap between germline ends came to 17 bases. The CDR3 loop is CASSPHPAGPNTGELFF. CDR3 nucleotide sequence: TGTGCCAGCAGCCCCCACCCTGCGGGGCCTAACACCGGGGAGCTGTTTTTT.

This clone was seen only once. The J gene is TRBJ1-4, the V gene TRBV7-2; D might be TRBD1 (5 bases). CDR3 length equals 16 residues. Per germline, CDR1 SGHTA and CDR2 FQGNSA. V dropped 0 bases and J dropped 2 bases, with 10 bases sitting between them. CDR3 sequence (DNA): TGTGCCAGCAGCTTAGCTTTGGCAGGGACTAATGAAAAACTGTTTTTT. It codes for CASSLALAGTNEKLFF.

This chain connects TRBV29-1 to TRBJ2-5; D might be TRBD2 (7 bases). The germline V gene encodes CDR1 SQVTM and CDR2 ANQGSEA. Trimming cost V 2 bases and J 5 bases, with 9 bases left between them. The CDR3 sequence is 12 residues long. The CDR3 DNA reads as TGCAGCGTTGAAAGGGGGGGGGAGACCCAGTACTTC. Translated: CSVERGGETQYF.

This sequence joins TRBV18 and TRBJ1-2; 7 bases align to TRBD1. CDR1 is KGHSH and CDR2 is LQKENI in the germline V gene. The CDR3 has 16 residues. V lost 3 bases to trimming and J lost 0 bases; unmatched junction nucleotides: 7. The CDR3 is CASSPQGGHPNYGYTF. CDR3 DNA sequence: TGTGCCAGCTCACCGCAGGGGGGACATCCTAACTATGGCTACACCTTC.

V is TRBV25-1 and J is TRBJ2-3, with TRBD2 as a possible D gene (6 bases). The CDR3 sequence is 16 residues long. V was clipped by 2 bases and J by 4 bases, with 16 bases between them. The V gene's germline CDR1 is MGHDK and CDR2 SYGVNS. The CDR3 coding sequence is TGTGCCAGCAGTGAAAGCGGCGGGATGATCTCAGATACGCAGTATTTT. Encoded protein: CASSESGGMISDTQYF.

V usage is TRBV7-9 and J usage is TRBJ2-1; 12 positions agree with TRBD2. After removal of 5 bases from V and 7 bases from J, the junction contained 9 bases not matched to a gene. The V gene's germline CDR1 is SEHNR and CDR2 FQNEAQ (reference sequence). The CDR3 loop spans 16 amino acids. CDR3 nucleotides: TGTGCCAGCAGCATTTCTACACTAGCGGGAGGAAATGAGCAGTTCTTC. Encoded protein: CASSISTLAGGNEQFF.

The V call is TRBV19, the J call TRBJ2-2; D remains unclear. The CDR3 contains 10 residues. V lost 6 bases and J 13 bases, leaving 9 bases between the germline ends. Germline V gene sequence: CDR1 LNHDA, CDR2 SQIVND (reference sequence). The CDR3 coding sequence is TGTGCCAGTAGGTCTTTTTGGCTGTTTTTT. This sequence encodes CASRSFWLFF.

The gene calls are TRBV7-3 and TRBJ1-1; D remains unclear. The CDR3 totals 13 residues. Germline loops: CDR1 SGHTA, CDR2 FQGTGA. Trimming removed 5 bases at V and 4 bases at J, with 11 bases between. For the CDR3, the DNA is TGTGCCAGCAGCCCTACTATAGCCACTGAAGCTTTCTTT. This codes for CASSPTIATEAFF.